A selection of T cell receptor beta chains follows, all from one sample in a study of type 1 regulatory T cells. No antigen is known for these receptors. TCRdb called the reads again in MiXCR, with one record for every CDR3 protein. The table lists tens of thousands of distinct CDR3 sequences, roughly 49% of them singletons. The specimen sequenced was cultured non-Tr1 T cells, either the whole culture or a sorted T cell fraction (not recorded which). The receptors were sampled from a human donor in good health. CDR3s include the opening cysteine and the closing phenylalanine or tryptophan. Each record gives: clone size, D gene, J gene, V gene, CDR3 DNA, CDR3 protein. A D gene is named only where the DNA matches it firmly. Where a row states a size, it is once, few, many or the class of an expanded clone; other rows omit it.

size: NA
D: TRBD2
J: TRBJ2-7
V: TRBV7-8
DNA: TGTGCCAGCAGCAAGCGGGACCGCTCCTACGAGCAGTACTTC
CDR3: CASSKRDRSYEQYF

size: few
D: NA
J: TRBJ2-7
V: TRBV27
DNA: TGTGCCAGCAGTTTACGCGGGGATTCTTACGAGCAGTACTTC
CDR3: CASSLRGDSYEQYF

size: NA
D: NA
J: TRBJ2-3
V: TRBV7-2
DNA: TGTGCCAGCAGCTTAGCCCCGGGACGGAGCACAGATACGCAGTATTTT
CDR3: CASSLAPGRSTDTQYF

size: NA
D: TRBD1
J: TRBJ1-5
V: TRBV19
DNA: TGTGCCAGTAGTATTACGGACAGGGCCAATCAGCCCCAGCATTTT
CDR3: CASSITDRANQPQHF

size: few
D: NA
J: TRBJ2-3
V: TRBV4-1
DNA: TGCGCCAGCAGCCAGGGGGCGGGGGCAACAGATACGCAGTATTTT
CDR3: CASSQGAGATDTQYF

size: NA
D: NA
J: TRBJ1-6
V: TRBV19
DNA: TGTGCCAGTAGTATAAGATCGACCTCAGGGATAGCCCTCCACTTT
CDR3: CASSIRSTSGIALHF

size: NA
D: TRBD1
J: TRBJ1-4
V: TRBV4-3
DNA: TGCGCCAGCAGCCAAGAGGGACAGGGTAATGAAAAACTGTTTTTT
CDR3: CASSQEGQGNEKLFF

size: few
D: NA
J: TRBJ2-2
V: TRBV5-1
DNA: TGCGCCAGCAGCTTGGAAAGGCCCACCGGGGAGCTGTTTTTT
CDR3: CASSLERPTGELFF

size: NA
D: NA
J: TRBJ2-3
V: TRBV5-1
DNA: TGCGCCAGCAGCTTGGACCGGGGCTGGGCAGATACGCAGTATTTT
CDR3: CASSLDRGWADTQYF

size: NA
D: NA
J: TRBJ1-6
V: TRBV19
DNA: TGTGCCAGTAACCGACGGACGACCGACTCCTATAATTCACCCCTCCACTTT
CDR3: CASNRRTTDSYNSPLHF

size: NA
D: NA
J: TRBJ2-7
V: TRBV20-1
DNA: TGCAGTGCTAGAGACCCAAGGGCAGGCTACGAGCAGTACTTC
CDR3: CSARDPRAGYEQYF

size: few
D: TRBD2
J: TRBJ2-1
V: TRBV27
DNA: TGTGCCAGCAGTTCATTTAGCGGGGGGCCATTCAATGAGCAGTTCTTC
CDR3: CASSSFSGGPFNEQFF

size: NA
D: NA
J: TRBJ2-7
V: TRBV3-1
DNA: TGTCCCAGCAGCCAGAGGGGTACATCGTACGAGCAGTACTTC
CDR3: CPSSQRGTSYEQYF

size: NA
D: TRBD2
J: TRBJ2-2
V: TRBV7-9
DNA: TGTGCCAGCAGCATGGGACTAGCGGGCACCGGGGAGCTGTTTTTT
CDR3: CASSMGLAGTGELFF

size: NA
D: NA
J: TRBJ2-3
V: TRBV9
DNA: TGTGCCAGCAGCGTAGGACTTCACACAGATACGCAGTATTTT
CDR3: CASSVGLHTDTQYF

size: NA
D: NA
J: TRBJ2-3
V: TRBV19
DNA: TGTGCCAGTAGTGTAACCGGGGCCGTCGGCACAGATACGCAGTATTTT
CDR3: CASSVTGAVGTDTQYF

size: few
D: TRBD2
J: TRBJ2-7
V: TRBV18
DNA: TGTGCCAGCTCACTTGATCTAGCGGGGGTGAGCGAGCAGTACTTC
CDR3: CASSLDLAGVSEQYF

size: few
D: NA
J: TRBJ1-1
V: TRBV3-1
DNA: TGTGCCAGCAGCGAACGAGGGAGTCCTGAAGCTTTCTTT
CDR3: CASSERGSPEAFF

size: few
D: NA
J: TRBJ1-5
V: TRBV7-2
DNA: TGTGCCAGCAGCTTAGTTGGTTATAGCAATCAGCCCCAGCATTTT
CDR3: CASSLVGYSNQPQHF

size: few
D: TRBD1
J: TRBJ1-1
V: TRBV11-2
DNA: TGTGCCAGCAGCTTAGAACCGGGACAGGGGGCAACTTTCTTT
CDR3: CASSLEPGQGATFF

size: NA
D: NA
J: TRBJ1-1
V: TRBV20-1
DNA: TGCAGTGCTAGAGATTGGGGGAGACAGGCTTTCTTT
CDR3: CSARDWGRQAFF

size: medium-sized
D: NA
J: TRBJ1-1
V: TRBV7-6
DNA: TGTGCCAGCAGCTTGGGTCTTTGGGGGACTGAAGCTTTCTTT
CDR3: CASSLGLWGTEAFF